A single sample is the source of the 22 T cell receptor beta chains below, sequenced in a study of T-cell memory formation after mild COVID-19. TCRdb reprocessed the 5' RACE reads with MiXCR, giving one entry per CDR3 protein. The profile covers about 270,000 distinct CDR3 sequences, with 15% to 20% appearing a single time and more than 20% taken by the ten largest. Sequencing was performed on PBMCs or a T cell subset sorted from them (not recorded which). The receptors were sampled from a man younger than 30 who had mild COVID-19 (a few samples of this study predate the infection). Cell type and time point are not known.

This clonotype was seen only a few times. The V gene is TRBV14, the J gene TRBJ1-5; no reliable D call. Between the trimmed V and J ends, which lost 4 bases and 6 bases, there was a span of 10 bases. CDR3 length: 13 residues. The V gene's germline CDR1 is SGHDN and CDR2 FVKESK. The CDR3, as DNA: TGTGCCAGCAGCCGAACGGATTCTCAGCCCCAGCATTTT. Protein product: CASSRTDSQPQHF.

This clonotype was detected a few times. The V call is TRBV20-1, the J call TRBJ1-2; tentatively, D is TRBD1 (6 bases). The CDR3 runs to 13 residues. CDR1 and CDR2 from the germline V gene are DFQATT and SNEGSKA (reference sequence). CDR3 protein: CSSGAGVRYGYTF. CDR3 in DNA: TGCAGCAGTGGGGCAGGGGTTAGGTATGGCTACACCTTC.

This clonotype was observed a few times. V gene TRBV5-1 combines with J gene TRBJ2-3; 13 positions match TRBD2. The CDR3 has 18 amino acids. Germline V gene sequence: CDR1 SGHRS, CDR2 YFSETQ. J was trimmed by 1 base and V by 4 bases; bases with no gene match: 9. The CDR3 coding sequence is TGCGCCAGCAGCAGTACTAGCGGGGGGGTTCTTGGCACAGATACGCAGTATTTT. Translated: CASSSTSGGVLGTDTQYF.

The CDR3 sequence: CASSLIGSGGIEQYF. In DNA, the CDR3 is TGTGCCAGCAGCTTAATTGGCTCGGGAGGGATCGAGCAGTACTTC. The chain is built from TRBV7-6 and TRBJ2-7; TRBD2 agrees at 8 bases. CDR1 and CDR2 (germline): SGHVS, FNYEAQ. J gave up 6 bases and V 2 bases, and 9 bases lay outside the gene matches. This CDR3 has 15 amino acids.

This clonotype has a handful of counts. The chain links TRBV12-3 or TRBV12-4 to TRBJ2-7; TRBD2 is a possible D gene (6 bases). The CDR3 runs to 14 residues. V was cut by 7 bases and J by 6 bases, with 19 bases left in between. CDR3 amino acids: CASKSGGFSLEQYF. CDR3 coding DNA: TGTGCCAGCAAGAGCGGAGGGTTCTCCCTCGAGCAGTACTTC.

In this sample, this clonotype turned up a few times. V is TRBV4-1 and J is TRBJ1-2; 11 nucleotides line up with TRBD1. In germline, CDR1 is MGHRA, CDR2 YSYEKL. The CDR3 consists of 17 residues. After removal of 2 bases from V and 7 bases from J, the junction contained 12 bases not matched to a gene. CDR3 protein: CASSQSRDGQGAGGYTF. The CDR3 DNA is TGCGCCAGCAGCCAATCCAGGGATGGACAGGGGGCCGGTGGCTACACCTTC.

This clonotype appeared many times. A read error may account for a junction end that differs from germline. V is TRBV7-9 and J is TRBJ2-7; 7 bases fit TRBD1. Germline V lookup: CDR1 SEHNR, CDR2 FQNEAQ (reference sequence). This CDR3 contains 14 residues. CDR3 loop: CASSSIYPTGESSF. Written as DNA, the CDR3 is TGTGCCAGCAGCTCAATTTACCCCACAGGGGAATCTAGCTTC.

This clonotype was counted between two and nine times. The rearrangement uses TRBV7-9 and TRBJ2-5, with 7 bases identical to TRBD1. This CDR3 is built from 17 residues. V dropped 4 bases and J dropped 4; count of bases not matched to a gene: 15. Germline CDR1 and CDR2: SEHNR and FQNEAQ (reference sequence). This CDR3 is CASSSQRDRAFGETQYF. The CDR3 DNA is TGTGCCAGCAGCTCGCAACGAGACAGGGCATTCGGAGAGACCCAGTACTTC.

This clonotype showed up just a few times. The J gene is TRBJ1-5, the V gene TRBV20-1; D is undetermined. The CDR3 is made up of 15 amino acids. V was shortened by 3 bases and J by 2 bases, with 14 bases between the two germline ends. Germline values: CDR1 DFQATT, CDR2 SNEGSKA (reference sequence). The CDR3 sequence: CSASVFPWRNQPQHF. CDR3 DNA sequence: TGCAGTGCTAGCGTCTTTCCTTGGCGCAATCAGCCCCAGCATTTT.

The table lists this clonotype with many counts. The rearrangement uses TRBV10-3 and TRBJ1-4; D unresolved. V was shortened by 3 bases and J by 6 bases, with 11 bases between the two germline ends. This CDR3 comprises 14 residues. Germline V gene sequence: CDR1 ENHRY, CDR2 SYGVKD. The CDR3 protein is CAISDPGTDEKLFF. The CDR3 DNA reads TGTGCCATCAGTGACCCAGGAACAGATGAAAAACTGTTTTTT.

In its sample, this clonotype was seen a few times. The chain uses TRBV2 and TRBJ2-1; D could derive from TRBD1 or TRBD2 (5 bases each). There are 12 residues in the CDR3. V gave up 6 bases and J gave up 14 bases, with 17 bases separating them. Germline V lookup: CDR1 SNHLY, CDR2 FYNNEI. This CDR3 reads CASSLRQGEEFF. The CDR3 DNA follows: TGTGCCAGCAGCCTCCGGCAGGGAGAGGAGTTCTTC. Combining the CDR3 with reference TRBV2 and TRBJ2-1 gives the whole variable domain EPEVTQTPSHQVTQMGQEVILRCVPISNHLYFYWYRQILGQKVEFLVSFYNNEISEKSEIFDDQFSVERPDGSNFTLKIRSTKLEDSAMYFCASSLRQGEEFFGPGTRLTVL.

This clonotype was seen a few times. The chain joins TRBV10-3 to TRBJ2-3; 9 bases are a match to TRBD2. J gave up 6 bases and V 6 bases, and 13 bases lay outside the gene matches. This CDR3 spans 16 amino acids. Per the germline V gene, CDR1 is ENHRY and CDR2 is SYGVKD. In DNA form, the CDR3 reads TGTGCCATCAGCGACGGCGGCGGGGGGGCCCTGGATACGCAGTATTTT. Residues: CAISDGGGGALDTQYF.

This chain joins TRBV7-2 and TRBJ1-6; D gene unclear. Trimming removed 3 bases at V and 0 bases at J, with 9 bases between. The CDR3 runs 16 residues. Germline V gives CDR1 SGHTA, CDR2 FQGNSA. The CDR3 reads CASSFRVSSYNSPLHF. The CDR3 bases are TGTGCCAGCAGCTTTAGGGTGAGCTCCTATAATTCACCCCTCCACTTT.

The table lists this clonotype with many counts. The chain joins TRBV4-3 to TRBJ2-4, with TRBD2 matching 11 bases. Germline V gives CDR1 LGHNA, CDR2 YSLEER. J was trimmed by 0 bases and V by 0 bases; bases with no gene match: 7. The CDR3 covers 19 residues. The chain's CDR3 is CASSQDEASGGLAKNIQYF. For the CDR3, the DNA is TGCGCCAGCAGCCAAGACGAGGCTAGCGGGGGGCTAGCCAAAAACATTCAGTACTTC.

The V call is TRBV20-1, the J call TRBJ1-2; D gene unclear. Trimming left V 1 base short and J 5 bases short, with 5 bases between. The CDR3 loop spans 11 amino acids. Germline CDR1 reads DFQATT; CDR2 reads SNEGSKA (reference sequence). CDR3 loop: CSARAGYGYTF. The CDR3 nucleotides read TGCAGTGCTAGAGCGGGTTATGGCTACACCTTC.

The chain couples TRBV5-5 to TRBJ1-3; 7 nucleotides align to TRBD1. From germline, CDR1 is SGHKS and CDR2 YYEKEE (reference sequence). CDR3 length: 16 amino acids. J gave up 0 bases and V 4 bases, and 7 bases lay outside the gene matches. The CDR3 sequence is CASSDYRGRSGNTIYF. CDR3 bases: TGTGCCAGCAGCGACTACAGGGGCCGCTCTGGAAACACCATATATTTT.

This clonotype was recorded at least ten times. The chain couples TRBV5-1 to TRBJ2-1, with TRBD2 matching 14 bases. The CDR3 runs to 16 residues. Germline CDR1 is SGHRS and CDR2 is YFSETQ. Losses at the gene ends were 4 bases for V and 7 bases for J; bases not matched to a gene: 7. The CDR3 DNA is TGCGCCAGCAGCCCGAGGACTAGCGGGGGGACAAATGAGCAGTTCTTC. Its protein product is CASSPRTSGGTNEQFF.

This clonotype has only a few counts. The chain combines TRBV5-6 with TRBJ2-7; the match to TRBD1 covers 8 bases. V lost 3 bases, J lost 1 base, and 3 bases stayed unmatched. CDR3 size: 14 residues. Germline CDR1 SGHDT, CDR2 YYEEEE. CDR3 loop: CASSSRDRSYEQYV. The CDR3 DNA sequence: TGTGCCAGCAGCTCCCGGGACAGGTCCTACGAGCAGTACGTC.

The rearrangement links TRBV28 to TRBJ1-2; TRBD1 is a possible D gene (6 bases). Per germline, CDR1 MDHEN and CDR2 SYDVKM. V was shortened by 3 bases and J by 4 bases, with 15 bases between the two germline ends. This CDR3 spans 15 amino acids. The CDR3 DNA is TGTGCCAGCAGTTTGTACAGGGTTTTCGGCTATGGCTACACCTTC. This translates into CASSLYRVFGYGYTF.

This clonotype was picked up a small number of times. V and J are TRBV5-1 and TRBJ2-2; TRBD1 agrees at 7 bases. The V and J ends lost 4 bases and 4 bases, in that order; junction bases with no gene match: 7. CDR1 is SGHRS, CDR2 YFSETQ, per germline. The CDR3 consists of 15 residues. The CDR3 is CASSPRDSGTGELFF. The CDR3 coding sequence is TGCGCCAGCAGCCCCCGGGACAGCGGCACCGGGGAGCTGTTTTTT.

The chain has TRBV12-3 or TRBV12-4 and TRBJ1-1; D remains ambiguous. This CDR3 spans 14 amino acids. V was cut by 5 bases and J by 0 bases, with 10 bases left in between. The CDR3 DNA reads as TGTGCCAGCAGTCAGCTCTTTCTGAACACTGAAGCTTTCTTT. Amino acids: CASSQLFLNTEAFF.

A word on this clonotype: A read error may explain this, as a much larger clone is one base away. The chain has TRBV5-1 and TRBJ2-2; 10 bases line up with TRBD1. The CDR3 spans 16 residues. Germline V gene lookup returns CDR1 SGHRS and CDR2 YFSETQ. This chain's CDR3 is CACSLVWDRGPGELFF. The CDR3 DNA follows: TGCGCCTGCAGCTTGGTGTGGGACAGGGGTCCCGGGGAGCTGTTTTTT.